The clone carrying this T cell receptor (beta chain) occurred once. CDR3 length: 16 residues. Germline trimming cut 2 bases from V and 7 bases from J; bases unmatched to any gene: 8. Germline V gives CDR1 MNHEY, CDR2 SVGEGT. This specimen belongs to a study of blood T cell repertoires in COVID-19. Across the study: Acute and convalescent COVID-19 samples came from the United States, Italy and Spain. T cells, B-cell-depleted T cells, or PBMCs supplied cDNA or gDNA.

Method: immunoSEQ multiplex PCR; TCRdb's copy keeps in-frame clones and lacks some. The data hold about 110,000 clones, with just over 70% observed a single time. This clonotype was sampled from a woman in her forties with acute or convalescent COVID-19. The chain combines TRBV6-2 or TRBV6-3 with TRBJ2-7, with 13 bases that match TRBD2. The sequencing input was peripheral blood. DNA of the CDR3: TGTGCCAGCAGTTACGTACTAGCGGGGGGGTCGCCGGAGCAGTACTTC. Amino acids: CASSYVLAGGSPEQYF.